The next 26 T cell receptor beta chains were all read from a single sample in a study of blood T cell repertoires in COVID-19. Only in-frame clones appear in the TCRdb table, and some are missing; sequencing was by immunoSEQ multiplex PCR. The sample holds about 180,000 clones, approximately 88% seen once. Sequencing was carried out using peripheral blood. The receptors were gathered from a woman between 25 and 40 years old with acute or convalescent COVID-19.

The genes are TRBV27 and TRBJ1-2; unclear D gene. CDR3 size: 14 residues. V was trimmed by 5 bases and J by 8 bases, leaving 18 bases between them. Germline CDR1 reads MNHEY; CDR2 reads SMNVEV (reference sequence). Here the CDR3 reads CASSPGRLGWGYTF. The CDR3 DNA follows: TGTGCCAGCAGTCCCGGCAGGTTGGGCTGGGGCTACACCTTC.

The genes are TRBV2 and TRBJ2-2; possibly TRBD2 for D (6 bases). Looked up from germline, CDR1 is SNHLY and CDR2 is FYNNEI. The ends were cut back, 8 bases at V and 5 bases at J, with 6 bases in the middle. The CDR3 is 11 amino acids. The CDR3 region has the DNA TGTGCCAGCCGGGAGACCGGGGAGCTGTTTTTT. Its protein is CASRETGELFF.

V gene TRBV2 combines with J gene TRBJ1-5; 8 bases are a match to TRBD1. Germline CDR1 and CDR2: SNHLY and FYNNEI. There are 14 residues in the CDR3. Trimming at V came to 4 bases and at J to 9 bases, leaving 8 bases not matched to a gene. The CDR3 loop reads CASSGGTGEVPQHF. The CDR3 DNA reads as TGTGCCAGCAGTGGGGGGACAGGCGAAGTGCCCCAGCATTTT.

V usage is TRBV3-1 (or the pseudogene TRBV3-2) and J usage is TRBJ2-1; TRBD2 agrees at 7 bases. Losses at the gene ends were 2 bases for V and 5 bases for J; bases not matched to a gene: 3. The CDR3 spans 14 residues. Per germline, CDR1 LGHDT and CDR2 YNNKEL (reference sequence). CDR3 residues: CASSQSLADNEQFF. CDR3 coding DNA: TGTGCCAGCAGCCAAAGTCTAGCGGACAATGAGCAGTTCTTC.

This clone occurred a few times. Since the CDR3 does not end with the conserved phenylalanine or tryptophan, this likely comes from a read error. No DNA is shown, since the ends of the CDR3 on it are uncertain; the CDR3 is the one TCRdb lists. The chain links TRBV1 to TRBJ2-7; the DNA was not compared with TRBD1, the D call given in the table. TRBV1 corresponds to a pseudogene. The CDR3 extends over 11 residues, inclusive of both ends. The CDR3 loop is CTQGGENDRGN.

The chain joins TRBV5-5 to TRBJ2-5, with 8 bases aligning to TRBD1. The CDR3 contains 17 residues. Germline CDR1 SGHKS, CDR2 YYEKEE (reference sequence). V shed 6 bases, J shed 5 bases, and the junction held 18 bases outside the gene matches. The CDR3 reads CASTPRIGTGIWETQYF. DNA for the CDR3: TGTGCCAGCACCCCTAGGATAGGGACAGGAATTTGGGAGACCCAGTACTTC. Together with reference TRBV5-5 and TRBJ2-5, the CDR3 gives the full variable domain: DAGVTQSPTHLIKTRGQQVTLRCSPISGHKSVSWYQQVLGQGPQFIFQYYEKEERGRGNFPDRFSARQFPNYSSELNVNALLLGDSALYLCASTPRIGTGIWETQYFGPGTRLLVL.

The rearrangement links TRBV18 to TRBJ1-2, with D unresolved. CDR3 size: 12 residues. V dropped 3 bases and J dropped 6 bases, with 8 bases sitting between them. CDR1 and CDR2 (germline): KGHSH, LQKENI. In DNA form, the CDR3 reads TGTGCCAGCTCACCGGGTGGAGATGGCTACACCTTC. It specifies CASSPGGDGYTF.

The chain couples TRBV5-5 to TRBJ2-2, with 14 nucleotides matching TRBD2. Germline V gene sequence: CDR1 SGHKS, CDR2 YYEKEE (reference sequence). The CDR3 runs 17 residues. Trimming removed 2 bases from V and 9 bases from J; junction bases left unmatched: 9. As DNA, the CDR3 is TGTGCCAGCAGCTTTTCCGGGACTAGCGGGAGCAACAGGGAGCTGTTTTTT. This encodes CASSFSGTSGSNRELFF.

J is TRBJ1-2 and V is TRBV6-5; 8 nucleotides line up with TRBD1. Germline lookup yields CDR1 MNHEY and CDR2 SVGAGI. Trimming at V came to 6 bases and at J to 4 bases, leaving 4 bases not matched to a gene. The CDR3 runs 13 residues. CDR3 coding DNA: TGTGCCAGCAGGTCAGGGGGCAGCTATGGCTACACCTTC. Translated: CASRSGGSYGYTF.

This chain links TRBV5-1 with TRBJ2-7; possible D gene TRBD2, 6 bases. Germline V gives CDR1 SGHRS, CDR2 YFSETQ. V dropped 0 bases and J dropped 2 bases, with 9 bases sitting between them. The CDR3 spans 14 residues. This CDR3 reads CASSLVAGTYEQYF. Written as DNA, the CDR3 is TGCGCCAGCAGCTTGGTTGCGGGGACCTACGAGCAGTACTTC.

The rearrangement uses TRBV7-8 and TRBJ2-7; D may be TRBD2 (6 bases). The V end was cut by 6 bases, the J end by 3 bases, with 12 bases between. Germline loops: CDR1 SGHVS, CDR2 FQNEAQ. The CDR3 is 13 residues long. This chain's CDR3 is CASSRDSNYEQYF. In DNA form, the CDR3 reads TGTGCCAGCAGTCGGGACTCCAACTACGAGCAGTACTTC.

The V gene is TRBV6-5, the J gene TRBJ1-6, with 10 bases identical to TRBD1. CDR1 MNHEY and CDR2 SVGAGI come from the germline V gene. V trimming: 4 bases; J trimming: 14 bases; junction bases outside the gene matches: 11. CDR3 length: 15 amino acids. The CDR3 loop is CASSSAGTGERSLHF. The DNA of the CDR3 is TGTGCCAGCAGTTCCGCCGGGACAGGGGAACGGTCCCTCCACTTT.

This clone was counted a single time. CDR3 loop: CASKGPRGELFF. DNA for the CDR3: TGTGCCAGCAAGGGGCCGAGAGGGGAGCTGTTTTTT. The chain uses TRBV28 and TRBJ2-2; D perhaps matches TRBD1 (5 bases). Germline V gene sequence: CDR1 MDHEN, CDR2 SYDVKM. CDR3 length: 12 residues. Trimming shortened V by 7 bases and J by 8 bases, and 11 bases separated the two germline ends.

The V and J genes are TRBV11-1 and TRBJ2-7; tentatively, D is TRBD2 (5 bases). Germline V lookup: CDR1 SGHAT, CDR2 FQDESV (reference sequence). Trimming left V 2 bases short and J 3 bases short, with 8 bases between. The CDR3 covers 13 residues. CDR3 region: CASSLRESYEQYF. The CDR3 DNA reads TGTGCCAGCAGCTTACGGGAAAGCTACGAGCAGTACTTC.

The chain joins TRBV12-2 to TRBJ2-6; the table gives TRBD1 as D, unverified against the DNA. TRBV12-2 is flagged as a pseudogene. This CDR3 is 17 amino acids long. As DNA, the CDR3 is TGTGCAAGTCGCTCCGGGACAGGGAGCTCTGGGGCCAACGTCCTGACTTTC. Protein product: CASRSGTGSSGANVLTF.

The chain is built from TRBV11-3 and TRBJ1-2; the D is unclear. The CDR3 consists of 12 residues. Trimming removed 4 bases at V and 3 bases at J, with 6 bases between. Germline loops: CDR1 SGHNT, CDR2 YENEEA. In DNA, the CDR3 is TGTGCCAGCAGCTCCGGGGACTATGGCTACACCTTC. This codes for CASSSGDYGYTF.

V gene TRBV7-9 combines with J gene TRBJ2-5, with unresolved D. The CDR3 loop spans 17 amino acids. Germline V gene lookup returns CDR1 SEHNR and CDR2 FQNEAQ (reference sequence). V lost 1 base, J lost 5 bases, and 20 bases lay in between. CDR3 nucleotide sequence: TGTGCCAGCAGCTTAGTCGTACTTGGAACGGCGGTCGAGACCCAGTACTTC. Protein sequence: CASSLVVLGTAVETQYF.

V is TRBV27 and J is TRBJ2-1, with D possibly TRBD1 on 6 matching bases. CDR1 MNHEY and CDR2 SMNVEV come from the germline V gene (reference sequence). Deletions cut 8 bases from V and 12 bases from J, with 8 bases between. CDR3 length: 9 residues. The CDR3 spells CASGTLQFF. The CDR3 nucleotides read TGTGCCAGCGGGACACTGCAGTTCTTC.

The rearrangement joins TRBV11-3 to TRBJ1-2, with D perhaps matching TRBD1 (6 bases). Germline V gives CDR1 SGHNT, CDR2 YENEEA. The CDR3 runs 18 residues. Trimming pared 4 bases from V and 0 bases from J, leaving 21 bases between. CDR3 coding DNA: TGTGCCAGCAGCTCCCAGACAGGACCATCGAAGACTAACTATGGCTACACCTTC. Protein: CASSSQTGPSKTNYGYTF. Full variable domain (outside the CDR3, taken from reference TRBV11-3 and TRBJ1-2): EAGVVQSPRYKIIEKKQPVAFWCNPISGHNTLYWYLQNLGQGPELLIRYENEEAVDDSQLPKDRFSAERLKGVDSTLKIQPAELGDSAVYLCASSSQTGPSKTNYGYTFGSGTRLTVV.

J is TRBJ1-6 and V is TRBV15; 9 bases agree with TRBD1. V shed 0 bases, J shed 6 bases, and the junction held 3 bases outside the gene matches. Germline lookup yields CDR1 LNHNV and CDR2 YYDKDF (reference sequence). The CDR3 has 16 residues. CDR3 loop: CATSREQGAINSPLHF. The DNA of the CDR3 is TGTGCCACCAGCAGAGAACAGGGGGCGATTAATTCACCCCTCCACTTT.

The J gene is TRBJ1-2, the V gene TRBV6-5; maybe TRBD1 (5 bases). Germline CDR1 reads MNHEY; CDR2 reads SVGAGI. V was trimmed by 7 bases and J by 8 bases, leaving 17 bases between them. The CDR3 sequence is 13 residues long. CDR3 DNA: TGTGCCAGCACCCCGAGGGGCGGGGTCGGCTACACCTTC. Residues: CASTPRGGVGYTF.

The chain employs TRBV25-1 and TRBJ2-4; no definite D call. Trimming stripped 3 bases from V and 0 bases from J, with 6 bases between. The CDR3 has 14 amino acids. Germline CDR1 MGHDK, CDR2 SYGVNS. CDR3 nucleotide sequence: TGTGCCAGCAGTGACCAGGTAGCCAAAAACATTCAGTACTTC. Its protein product is CASSDQVAKNIQYF. Using reference TRBV25-1 and TRBJ2-4 for the parts outside the CDR3, the full variable domain is EADIYQTPRYLVIGTGKKITLECSQTMGHDKMYWYQQDPGMELHLIHYSYGVNSTEKGDLSSESTVSRIRTEHFPLTLESARPSHTSQYLCASSDQVAKNIQYFGAGTRLSVL.

The chain couples TRBV3-1 (or the pseudogene TRBV3-2) to TRBJ1-5, with D unresolved. From germline, CDR1 is LGHDT and CDR2 YNNKEL (reference sequence). V was trimmed by 1 base and J by 7 bases, leaving 11 bases between them. This CDR3 is 14 amino acids long. The CDR3 nucleotides are TGTGCCAGCAGCCAAGCCCTGGGAGGACAGCCCCAGCATTTT. Translated: CASSQALGGQPQHF.

The chain couples TRBV18 to TRBJ1-1; maybe TRBD1 (5 bases). The germline V gene has CDR1 KGHSH and CDR2 LQKENI. The CDR3 has 13 residues. With 5 bases removed from V and 9 bases from J, the gap between germline ends came to 16 bases. The CDR3 here is CASSADTQGKAFF. The CDR3 region has the DNA TGTGCCAGCTCAGCGGACACGCAAGGGAAAGCTTTCTTT.

The V call is TRBV2, the J call TRBJ2-3, with D hard to call. This CDR3 is 10 amino acids long. The V and J ends lost 7 bases and 8 bases respectively, with 7 bases between them. The germline CDR1 and CDR2 sequences are SNHLY and FYNNEI. The CDR3 loop reads CASTQVTQYF. In nucleotides, the CDR3 is TGTGCCAGCACTCAGGTTACGCAGTATTTT.

This chain links TRBV7-2 with TRBJ2-1, with 9 bases that match TRBD2. The CDR3 contains 14 residues. V lost 5 bases to trimming and J lost 10 bases; unmatched junction nucleotides: 9. Germline-derived CDR1 and CDR2 are SGHTA and FQGNSA. The CDR3: CASSPKREVKEQFF. The CDR3 coding sequence is TGTGCCAGCAGCCCTAAGCGGGAGGTGAAGGAGCAGTTCTTC.